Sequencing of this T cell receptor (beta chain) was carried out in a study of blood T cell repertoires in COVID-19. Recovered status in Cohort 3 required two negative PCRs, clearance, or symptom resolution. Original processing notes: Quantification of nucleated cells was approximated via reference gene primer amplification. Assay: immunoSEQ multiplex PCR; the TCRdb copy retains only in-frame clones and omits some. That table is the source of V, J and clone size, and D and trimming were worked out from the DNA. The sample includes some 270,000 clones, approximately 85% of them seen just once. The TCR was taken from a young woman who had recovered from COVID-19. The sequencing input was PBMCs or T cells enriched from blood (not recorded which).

The CDR3 sequence: CASSPFGSSYEQYF. The CDR3 nucleotides read TGTGCCAGCAGCCCCTTCGGGAGCTCCTACGAGCAGTACTTC. The gene calls are TRBV14 and TRBJ2-7; D is possibly TRBD2 (6 bases). V was trimmed by 4 bases and J by 0 bases, leaving 10 bases between them. The CDR3 is 14 amino acids. Looked up from germline, CDR1 is SGHDN and CDR2 is FVKESK.